Below are 3 T cell receptor beta chains sequenced from a single sample in a study of T cell responses to AZD1222 COVID-19 vaccine. Profiled with immunoSEQ multiplex PCR; TCRdb holds only in-frame clones, not every one. The table includes about 100,000 clones, more than 75% detected once. Material: peripheral blood, obtained 28 days after the second AZD1222 dose. Every receptor here comes from an adult who received the AZD1222 COVID-19 vaccine.

The CDR3 nucleotides are TGTGCTAGTGGGCACCACACGGATAGTTTGACCCAGCATTTT. Translated: CASGHHTDSLTQHF. The chain joins TRBV12-5 to TRBJ1-5; D is undetermined. This CDR3 comprises 14 residues. Germline V gene lookup returns CDR1 LGHNT and CDR2 FRNRAP. Trimming took off 6 bases at V and 11 bases at J, with 20 bases between the two ends.

This rearrangement joins TRBV10-3 to TRBJ2-5; 13 nucleotides align to TRBD2. Germline CDR1 and CDR2: ENHRY and SYGVKD. The CDR3 totals 16 residues. J gave up 5 bases and V 6 bases, and 9 bases lay outside the gene matches. In nucleotides, the CDR3 is TGTGCCATCAGCCCGAGGACTAGCGGGAGTGGCGAGACCCAGTACTTC. This codes for CAISPRTSGSGETQYF.

V gene TRBV5-1 combines with J gene TRBJ2-1; TRBD2 aligns across 16 bases. The V and J ends lost 8 bases and 2 bases, in that order; junction bases with no gene match: 1. The V gene's germline CDR1 is SGHRS and CDR2 YFSETQ. The length of the CDR3 is 15 residues. CDR3 nucleotides: TGCGCCAGTGGGACTAGCGGGGGGGCCTACAATGAGCAGTTCTTC. Translated: CASGTSGGAYNEQFF.